Here is one T cell receptor beta chain with its context. Germline CDR1 and CDR2: SGHAT and FQNNGV. Trimming cost V 0 bases and J 10 bases; bases outside gene matches: 15. CDR3 length equals 17 residues. The PCR made use of 60 Vbeta and 13 Jbeta primers. Produced via immunoSEQ multiplex PCR; TCRdb's table is partial and in-frame only. The sample contains about 200,000 clones, over 75% of which appear only once. This entry is derived from a study of cytomegalovirus exposure and HLA in healthy donors. The gene calls are TRBV11-2 and TRBJ2-3; 8 bases line up with TRBD1. This TCR was sampled from a girl aged 2-10 years in good health and CMV-seronegative. Sequenced input: PBMCs. DNA for the CDR3: TGTGCCAGCAGCTTAGATAGCTATGGGACAGGTCCAGGTTCGCAGTATTTT. Amino acid sequence: CASSLDSYGTGPGSQYF.